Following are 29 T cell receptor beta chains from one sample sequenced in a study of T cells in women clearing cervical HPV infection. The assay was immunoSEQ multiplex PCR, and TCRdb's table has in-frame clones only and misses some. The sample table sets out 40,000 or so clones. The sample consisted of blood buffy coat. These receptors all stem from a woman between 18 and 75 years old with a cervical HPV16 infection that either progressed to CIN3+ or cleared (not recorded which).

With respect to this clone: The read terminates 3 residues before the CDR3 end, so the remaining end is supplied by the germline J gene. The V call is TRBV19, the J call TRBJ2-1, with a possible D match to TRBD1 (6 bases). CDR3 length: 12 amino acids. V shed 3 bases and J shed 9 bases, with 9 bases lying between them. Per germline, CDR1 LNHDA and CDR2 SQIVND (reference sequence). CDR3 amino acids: CASSMGHVEQFF. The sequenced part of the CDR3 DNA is TGTGCCAGTAGTATGGGACATGTTGAG.

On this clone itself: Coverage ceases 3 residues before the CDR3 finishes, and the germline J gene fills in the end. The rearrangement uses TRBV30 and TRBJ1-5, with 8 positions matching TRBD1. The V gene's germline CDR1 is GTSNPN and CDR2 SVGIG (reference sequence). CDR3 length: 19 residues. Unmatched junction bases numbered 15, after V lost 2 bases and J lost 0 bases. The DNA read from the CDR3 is TGTGCCTGGAGTTCACAACGGACAGGGAGTGGCTATAGCAATCAGCCC. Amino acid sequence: CAWSSQRTGSGYSNQP. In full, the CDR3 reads CAWSSQRTGSGYSNQPQHF.

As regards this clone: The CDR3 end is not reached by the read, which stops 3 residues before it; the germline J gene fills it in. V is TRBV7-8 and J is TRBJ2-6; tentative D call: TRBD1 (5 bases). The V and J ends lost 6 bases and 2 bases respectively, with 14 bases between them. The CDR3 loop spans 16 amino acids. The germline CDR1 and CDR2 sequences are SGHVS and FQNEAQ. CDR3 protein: CASSPHQGPGANVLTF. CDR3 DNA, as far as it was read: TGTGCCAGCAGTCCCCATCAGGGTCCTGGGGCCAACGTC.

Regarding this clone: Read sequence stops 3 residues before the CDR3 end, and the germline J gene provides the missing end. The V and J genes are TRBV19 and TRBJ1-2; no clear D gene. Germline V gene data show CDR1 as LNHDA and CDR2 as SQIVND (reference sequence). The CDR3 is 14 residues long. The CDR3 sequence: CASSIGLAGDTYTF. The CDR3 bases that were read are TGTGCCAGTAGTATTGGGCTAGCGGGAGATACC.

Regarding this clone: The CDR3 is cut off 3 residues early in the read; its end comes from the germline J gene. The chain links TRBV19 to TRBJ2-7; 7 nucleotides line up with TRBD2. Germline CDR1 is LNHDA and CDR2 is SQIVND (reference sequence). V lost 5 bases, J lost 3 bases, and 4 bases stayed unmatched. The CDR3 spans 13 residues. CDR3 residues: CASSGGSRYEQYF. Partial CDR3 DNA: TGTGCCAGTAGTGGCGGGAGTCGCTACGAG.

The covered CDR3 bases are TGTGCCAGCAGCCTGAGAGCCTATGGC. Protein product: CASSLRAYG. The CDR3 reads in full as CASSLRAYGYTF. The chain combines TRBV3-1 (or the pseudogene TRBV3-2) with TRBJ1-2; D gene uncertain. Coverage ceases 3 residues before the CDR3 finishes, and the germline J gene fills in the end. The germline V and J ends were trimmed by 4 bases and 4 bases, with 7 bases remaining between them. The length of the CDR3 is 12 residues. CDR1 and CDR2 (germline): LGHDT, YNNKEL (reference sequence).

The CDR3 region is CASHGTGVSVPISNQPQYF. The covered CDR3 bases are TGTGCCAGTCACGGGACAGGGGTTTCCGTACCAATTAGCAATCAGCCG. J is TRBJ2-3 and V is TRBV19; TRBD1 matches at 10 bases. The sequence runs out 3 residues before the end of the CDR3; the remainder is reconstructed from the germline J gene. The germline V gene encodes CDR1 LNHDA and CDR2 SQIVND (reference sequence). This CDR3 has 19 residues.

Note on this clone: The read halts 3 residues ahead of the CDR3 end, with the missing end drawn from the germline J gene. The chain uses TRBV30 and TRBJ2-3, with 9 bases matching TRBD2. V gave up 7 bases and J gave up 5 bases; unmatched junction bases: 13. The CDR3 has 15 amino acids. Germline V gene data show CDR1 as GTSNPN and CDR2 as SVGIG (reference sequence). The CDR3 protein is CASRPIAGVGDTQYF. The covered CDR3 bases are TGTGCCTCAAGACCTATAGCGGGAGTCGGAGATACG. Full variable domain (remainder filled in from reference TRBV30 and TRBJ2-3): SQTIHQWPATLVQPVGSPLSLECTVEGTSNPNLYWYRQAAGRGLQLLFYSVGIGQISSEVPQNLSASRPQDRQFILSSKKLLLSDSGFYLCASRPIAGVGDTQYFGPGTRLTVL.

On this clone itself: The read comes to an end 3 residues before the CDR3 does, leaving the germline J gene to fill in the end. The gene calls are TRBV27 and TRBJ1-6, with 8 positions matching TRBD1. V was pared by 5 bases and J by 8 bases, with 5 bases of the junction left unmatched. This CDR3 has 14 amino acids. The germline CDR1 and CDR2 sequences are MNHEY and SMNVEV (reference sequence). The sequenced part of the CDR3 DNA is TGTGCCAGCAGTCCCCCAGGGGGCTATTCACCC. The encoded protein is CASSPPGGYSP. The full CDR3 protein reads CASSPPGGYSPLHF.

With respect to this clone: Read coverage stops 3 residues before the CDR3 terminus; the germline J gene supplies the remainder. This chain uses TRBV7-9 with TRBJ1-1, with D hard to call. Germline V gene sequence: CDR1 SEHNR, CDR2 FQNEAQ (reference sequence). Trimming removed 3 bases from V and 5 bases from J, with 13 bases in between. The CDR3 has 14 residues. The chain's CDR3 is CASSFGIGGTEAFF. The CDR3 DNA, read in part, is TGTGCCAGCAGCTTCGGGATCGGCGGGACTGAA.

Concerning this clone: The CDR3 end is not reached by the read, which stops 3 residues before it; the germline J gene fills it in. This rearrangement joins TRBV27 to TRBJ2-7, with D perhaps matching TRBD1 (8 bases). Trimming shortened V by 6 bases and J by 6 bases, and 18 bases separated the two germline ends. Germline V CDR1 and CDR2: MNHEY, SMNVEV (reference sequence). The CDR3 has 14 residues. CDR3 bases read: TGTGCCAGCAGCAGAAAGAACAGGGGGGGCGAG. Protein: CASSRKNRGGE. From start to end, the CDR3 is CASSRKNRGGEQYF.

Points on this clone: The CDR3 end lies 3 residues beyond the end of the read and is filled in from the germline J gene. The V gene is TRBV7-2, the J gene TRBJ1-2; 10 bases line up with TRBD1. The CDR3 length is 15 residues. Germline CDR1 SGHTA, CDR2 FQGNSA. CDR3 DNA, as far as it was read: TGTGCCAGCAGCTCCCGGACAGGGGGAACCTACGAC. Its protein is CASSSRTGGTYD. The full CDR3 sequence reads CASSSRTGGTYDYTF.

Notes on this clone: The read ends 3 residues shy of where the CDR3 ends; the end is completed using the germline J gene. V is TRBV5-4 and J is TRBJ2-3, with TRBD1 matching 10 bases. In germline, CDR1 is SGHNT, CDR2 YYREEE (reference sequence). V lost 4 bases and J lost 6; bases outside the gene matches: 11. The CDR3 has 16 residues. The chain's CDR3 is CASSKDVTGGDDTQYF. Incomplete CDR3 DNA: TGTGCCAGCAGCAAGGACGTGACAGGGGGCGACGATACG.

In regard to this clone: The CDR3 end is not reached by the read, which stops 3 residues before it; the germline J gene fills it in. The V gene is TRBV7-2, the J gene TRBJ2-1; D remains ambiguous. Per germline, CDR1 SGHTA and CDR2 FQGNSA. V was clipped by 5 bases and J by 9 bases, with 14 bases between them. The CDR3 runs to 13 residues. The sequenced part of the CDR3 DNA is TGTGCCAGCAGCCCGCCGCCATGGCCTGAG. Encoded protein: CASSPPPWPE. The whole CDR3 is CASSPPPWPEQFF.

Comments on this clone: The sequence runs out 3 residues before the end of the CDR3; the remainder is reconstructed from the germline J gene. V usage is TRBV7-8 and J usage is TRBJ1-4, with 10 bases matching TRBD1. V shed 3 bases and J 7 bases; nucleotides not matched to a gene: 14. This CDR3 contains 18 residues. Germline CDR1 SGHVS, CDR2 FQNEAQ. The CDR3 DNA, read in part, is TGTGCCAGCAGCTTTTCGGGACAGGGGCCAGAATGGGGTGAAAAA. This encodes CASSFSGQGPEWGEK. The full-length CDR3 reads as CASSFSGQGPEWGEKLFF. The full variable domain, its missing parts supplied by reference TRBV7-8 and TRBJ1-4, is GAGVSQSPRYKVAKRGQDVALRCDPISGHVSLFWYQQALGQGPEFLTYFQNEAQLDKSGLPSDRFFAERPEGSVSTLKIQRTQQEDSAVYLCASSFSGQGPEWGEKLFFGSGTQLSVL.

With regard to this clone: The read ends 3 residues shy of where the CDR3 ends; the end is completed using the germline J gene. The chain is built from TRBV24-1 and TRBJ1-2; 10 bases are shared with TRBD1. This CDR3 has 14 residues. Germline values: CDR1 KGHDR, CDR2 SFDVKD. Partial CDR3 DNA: TGTGCCACCAGTGACCCGGGACAGGGGATCGGC. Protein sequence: CATSDPGQGIG. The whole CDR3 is CATSDPGQGIGYTF.

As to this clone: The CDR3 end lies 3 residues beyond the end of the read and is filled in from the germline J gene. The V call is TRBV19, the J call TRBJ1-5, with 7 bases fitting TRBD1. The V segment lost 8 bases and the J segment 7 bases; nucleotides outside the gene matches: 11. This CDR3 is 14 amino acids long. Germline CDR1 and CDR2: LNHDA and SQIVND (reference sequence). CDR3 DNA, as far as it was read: TGTGCCAGTCACGGGCCACAGGGGAGACAGCCC. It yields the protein CASHGPQGRQP. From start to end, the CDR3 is CASHGPQGRQPQHF. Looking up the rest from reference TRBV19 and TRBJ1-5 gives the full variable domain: DGGITQSPKYLFRKEGQNVTLSCEQNLNHDAMYWYRQDPGQGLRLIYYSQIVNDFQKGDIAEGYSVSREKKESFPLTVTSAQKNPTAFYLCASHGPQGRQPQHFGDGTRLSIL.

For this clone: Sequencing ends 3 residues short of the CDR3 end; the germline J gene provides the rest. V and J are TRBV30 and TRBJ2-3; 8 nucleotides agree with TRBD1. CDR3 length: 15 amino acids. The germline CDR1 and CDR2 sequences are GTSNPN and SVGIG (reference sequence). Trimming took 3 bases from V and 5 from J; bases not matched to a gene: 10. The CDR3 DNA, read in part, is TGTGCCTGGAGCGAGACAGGGGCCCTCGGAGATACG. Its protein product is CAWSETGALGDT. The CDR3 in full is CAWSETGALGDTQYF. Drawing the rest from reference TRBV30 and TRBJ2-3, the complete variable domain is SQTIHQWPATLVQPVGSPLSLECTVEGTSNPNLYWYRQAAGRGLQLLFYSVGIGQISSEVPQNLSASRPQDRQFILSSKKLLLSDSGFYLCAWSETGALGDTQYFGPGTRLTVL.

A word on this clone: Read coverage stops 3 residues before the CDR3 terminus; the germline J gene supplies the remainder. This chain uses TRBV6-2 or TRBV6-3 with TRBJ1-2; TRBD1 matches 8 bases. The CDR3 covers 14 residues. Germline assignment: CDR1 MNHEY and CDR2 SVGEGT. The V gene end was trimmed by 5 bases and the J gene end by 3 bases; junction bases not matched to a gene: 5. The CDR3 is CASSHGQGDYGYTF. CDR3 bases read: TGTGCCAGCAGTCACGGACAGGGTGACTATGGC.

The CDR3 spells CASIRLAVLSGANVLTF. The CDR3 bases that were read are TGCGCCAGCATCAGACTAGCGGTCCTCTCTGGGGCCAACGTC. This chain uses TRBV10-1 with TRBJ2-6; TRBD2 aligns across 9 bases. The read is 3 residues too short to cover the CDR3 end, so that end is filled in from the germline J gene. CDR3 length: 17 amino acids. With 7 bases clipped from V and 0 bases from J, the junction kept 7 bases outside the gene matches. CDR1 WNHNN and CDR2 SYGVQD come from the germline V gene (reference sequence).

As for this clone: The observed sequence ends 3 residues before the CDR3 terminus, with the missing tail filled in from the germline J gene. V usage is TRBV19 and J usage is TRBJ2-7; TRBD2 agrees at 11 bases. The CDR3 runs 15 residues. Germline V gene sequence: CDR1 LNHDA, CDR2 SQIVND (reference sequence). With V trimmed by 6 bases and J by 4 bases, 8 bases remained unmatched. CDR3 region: CASRETSGANYEQYF. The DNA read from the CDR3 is TGTGCCAGTAGGGAGACTAGCGGGGCTAATTACGAG.

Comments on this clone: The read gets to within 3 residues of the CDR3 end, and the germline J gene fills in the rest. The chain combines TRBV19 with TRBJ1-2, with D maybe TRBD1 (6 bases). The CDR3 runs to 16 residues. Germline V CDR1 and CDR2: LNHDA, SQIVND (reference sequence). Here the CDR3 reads CASSTTGTFRLVGYTF. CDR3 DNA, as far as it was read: TGTGCCAGTAGTACCACCGGGACATTCCGTTTGGTGGGC.

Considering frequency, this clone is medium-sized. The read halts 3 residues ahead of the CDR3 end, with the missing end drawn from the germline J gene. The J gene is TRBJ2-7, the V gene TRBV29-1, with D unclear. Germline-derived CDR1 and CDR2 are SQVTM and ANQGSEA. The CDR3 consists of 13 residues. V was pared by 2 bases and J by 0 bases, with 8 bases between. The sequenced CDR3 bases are TGCAGCGTTGAAACTCAAACCTCCTACGAG. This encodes CSVETQTSYE. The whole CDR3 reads CSVETQTSYEQYF.

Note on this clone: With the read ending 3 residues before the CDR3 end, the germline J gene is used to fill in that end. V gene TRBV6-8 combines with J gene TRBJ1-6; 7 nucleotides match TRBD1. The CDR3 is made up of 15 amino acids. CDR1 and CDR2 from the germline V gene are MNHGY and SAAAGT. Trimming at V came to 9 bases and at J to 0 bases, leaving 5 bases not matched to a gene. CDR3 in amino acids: CARVDRSSYNSPLHF. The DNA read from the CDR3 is TGTGCCAGAGTGGACAGGAGCTCCTATAATTCACCC.

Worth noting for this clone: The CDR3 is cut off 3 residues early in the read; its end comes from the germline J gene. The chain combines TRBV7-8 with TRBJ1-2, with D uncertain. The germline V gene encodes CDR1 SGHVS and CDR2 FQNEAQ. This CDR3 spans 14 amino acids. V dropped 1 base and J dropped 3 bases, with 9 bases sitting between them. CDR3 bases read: TGTGCCAGCAGCTTAGGGGCCAGATACTATGGC. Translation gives CASSLGARYYG. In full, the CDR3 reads CASSLGARYYGYTF.

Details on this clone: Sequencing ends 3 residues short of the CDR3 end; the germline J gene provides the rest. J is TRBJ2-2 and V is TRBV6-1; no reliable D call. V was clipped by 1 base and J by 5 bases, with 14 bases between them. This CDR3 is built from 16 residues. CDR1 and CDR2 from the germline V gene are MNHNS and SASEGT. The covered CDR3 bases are TGTGCCAGCAGTGAAGTGGCGGAGCCTATAACCGGGGAG. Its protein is CASSEVAEPITGE. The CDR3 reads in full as CASSEVAEPITGELFF.

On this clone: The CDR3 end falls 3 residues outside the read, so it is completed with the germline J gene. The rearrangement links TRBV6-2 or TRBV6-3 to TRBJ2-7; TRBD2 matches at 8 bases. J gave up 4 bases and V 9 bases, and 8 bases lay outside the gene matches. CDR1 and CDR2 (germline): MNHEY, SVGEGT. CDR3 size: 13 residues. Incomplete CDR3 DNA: TGTGCCAGTGTCCGAGCGGGAGCGTACGAG. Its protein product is CASVRAGAYE. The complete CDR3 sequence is CASVRAGAYEQYF.

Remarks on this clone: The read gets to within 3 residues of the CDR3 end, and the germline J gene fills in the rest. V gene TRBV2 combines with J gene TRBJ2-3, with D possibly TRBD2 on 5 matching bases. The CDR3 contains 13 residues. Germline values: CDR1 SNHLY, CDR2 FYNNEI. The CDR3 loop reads CASSADFFGTQYF. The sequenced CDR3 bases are TGTGCCAGCAGTGCGGACTTCTTCGGCACG.

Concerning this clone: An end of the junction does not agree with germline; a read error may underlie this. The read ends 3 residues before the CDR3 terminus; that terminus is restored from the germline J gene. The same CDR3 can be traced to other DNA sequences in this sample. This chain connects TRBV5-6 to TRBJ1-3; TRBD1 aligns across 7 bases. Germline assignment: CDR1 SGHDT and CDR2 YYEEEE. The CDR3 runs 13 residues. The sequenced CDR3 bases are TGTGCCAGCAGCTTAACAGGGGAGGACACA. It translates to CASSLTGEDT. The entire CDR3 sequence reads CASSLTGEDTIYF.